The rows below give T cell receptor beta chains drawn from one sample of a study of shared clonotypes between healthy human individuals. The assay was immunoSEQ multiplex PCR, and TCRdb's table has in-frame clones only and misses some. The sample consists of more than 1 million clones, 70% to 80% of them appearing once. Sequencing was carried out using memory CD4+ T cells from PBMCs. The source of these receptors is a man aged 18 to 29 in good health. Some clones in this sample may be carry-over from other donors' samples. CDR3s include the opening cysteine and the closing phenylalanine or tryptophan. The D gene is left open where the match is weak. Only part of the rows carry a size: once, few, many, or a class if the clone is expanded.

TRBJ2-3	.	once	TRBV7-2	CASSLGVSSTDTQYF	TGTGCCAGCAGCTTAGGAGTTTCTAGCACAGATACGCAGTATTTT
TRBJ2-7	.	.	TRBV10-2	CASSSSPFSYEQYF	TGCGCCAGCAGTTCCTCTCCCTTCTCCTACGAGCAGTACTTC
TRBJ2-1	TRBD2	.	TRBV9	CASSTRDGGWDNEQFF	TGTGCCAGCAGCACCCGGGACGGGGGGTGGGACAATGAGCAGTTCTTC
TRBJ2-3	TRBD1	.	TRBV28	CASSLPGTGPDTQYF	TGTGCCAGCAGTTTGCCCGGGACAGGCCCAGATACGCAGTATTTT
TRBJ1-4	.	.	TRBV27	CASSLGGAANEKLFF	TGTGCCAGCAGTTTAGGGGGGGCGGCTAATGAAAAACTGTTTTTT
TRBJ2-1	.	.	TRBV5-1	CASSLGDNNEQFF	TGCGCCAGCAGCTTGGGGGACAACAATGAGCAGTTCTTC
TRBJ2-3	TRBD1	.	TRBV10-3	CAISESAGGRNTDTQYF	TGTGCCATCAGTGAGTCAGCAGGGGGCCGGAACACAGATACGCAGTATTTT
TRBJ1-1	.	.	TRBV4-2	CASSRAAGQNTEAFF	TGTGCCAGCAGCAGGGCGGCAGGGCAGAACACTGAAGCTTTCTTT
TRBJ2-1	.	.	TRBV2	CASSSYNEQFF	TGTGCCAGCAGTAGTTACAATGAGCAGTTCTTC
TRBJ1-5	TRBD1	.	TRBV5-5	CASSHRGGNQPQHF	TGTGCCAGCAGCCACAGGGGTGGCAATCAGCCCCAGCATTTT
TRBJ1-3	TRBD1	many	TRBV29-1	CSASGTASGNTIYF	TGCAGCGCCTCCGGGACAGCCTCTGGAAACACCATATATTTT
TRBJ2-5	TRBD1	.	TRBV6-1	CASRATGVTQYF	TGTGCCAGCAGAGCTACAGGGGTGACCCAGTACTTC
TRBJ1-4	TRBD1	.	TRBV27	CASSYDRVGKLFF	TGTGCCAGCAGCTACGACAGGGTAGGAAAACTGTTTTTT
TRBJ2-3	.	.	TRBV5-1	CASSLVGYTDTQYF	TGCGCCAGCAGCTTGGTTGGCTACACAGATACGCAGTATTTT
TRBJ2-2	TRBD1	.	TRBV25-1	CASCRGRDTGELFF	TGTGCCAGCTGCAGGGGGCGGGACACCGGGGAGCTGTTTTTT
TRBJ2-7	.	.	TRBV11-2	CASSLLRSGRSGEQYF	TGTGCCAGCAGCTTACTTCGTTCCGGGAGATCAGGCGAGCAGTACTTC
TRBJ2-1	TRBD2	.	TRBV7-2	CASRRAGGYNEQFF	TGTGCCAGCCGCCGGGCGGGAGGTTACAATGAGCAGTTCTTC
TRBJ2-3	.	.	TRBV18	CASSPNRDTQYF	TGTGCCAGCTCACCCAATCGGGATACGCAGTATTTT
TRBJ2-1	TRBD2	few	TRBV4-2	CASSQAWGLAGGGYNEQFF	TGTGCCAGCAGCCAAGCCTGGGGACTAGCGGGAGGAGGCTACAATGAGCAGTTCTTC
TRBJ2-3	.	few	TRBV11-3	CASSFSAGREDTQYF	TGTGCCAGCAGCTTCAGTGCGGGAAGGGAAGATACGCAGTATTTT
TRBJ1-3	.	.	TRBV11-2	CASSPEFGNTIYF	TGTGCCAGCAGCCCAGAGTTTGGAAACACCATATATTTT
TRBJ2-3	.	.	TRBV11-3	CASSLGTLDTQYF	TGTGCCAGCAGCCTCGGTACTCTAGATACGCAGTATTTT
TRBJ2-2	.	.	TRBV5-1	CASLTAPSNTGELFF	TGCGCCAGTTTGACGGCTCCGAGCAACACCGGGGAGCTGTTTTTT
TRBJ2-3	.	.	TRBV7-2	CASSLDQADTQYF	TGTGCCAGCAGCTTAGATCAGGCAGATACGCAGTATTTT
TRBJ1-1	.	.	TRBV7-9	CASSLASTRGTEAFF	TGTGCCAGCAGCTTAGCGTCGACCCGAGGCACTGAAGCTTTCTTT
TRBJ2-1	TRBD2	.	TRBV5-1	CASSISGMSNEQFF	TGCGCCAGCAGCATTAGCGGGATGAGCAATGAGCAGTTCTTC
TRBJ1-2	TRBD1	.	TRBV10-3	CAISFTGGSNYGYTF	TGTGCCATCAGTTTTACAGGGGGTTCTAACTATGGCTACACCTTC
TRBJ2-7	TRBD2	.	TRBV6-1	CASRVTSGRVYEQYF	TGTGCCAGCAGAGTTACTAGCGGGAGGGTCTACGAGCAGTACTTC
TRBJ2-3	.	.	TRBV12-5	CASGSTYTDTQYF	TGTGCTAGTGGTTCCACTTACACAGATACGCAGTATTTT
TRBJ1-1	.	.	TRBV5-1	CASSLAGVAEAFF	TGCGCCAGCAGCTTGGCCGGGGTAGCTGAAGCTTTCTTT
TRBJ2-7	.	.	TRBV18	CASSPTINRGGAYEQYF	TGTGCCAGCTCACCCACCATTAACAGGGGGGGTGCCTACGAGCAGTACTTC
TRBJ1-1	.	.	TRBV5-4	CASSSKRVRLNTEAFF	TGTGCCAGCAGCAGTAAGAGGGTCAGGCTGAACACTGAAGCTTTCTTT
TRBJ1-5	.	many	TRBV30	CAWSVRQSNQPQHF	TGTGCCTGGAGTGTCAGACAGAGCAATCAGCCCCAGCATTTT
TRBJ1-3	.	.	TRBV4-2	CASSQEVKGPSGNTIYF	TGTGCCAGCAGCCAAGAGGTTAAGGGGCCCTCTGGAAACACCATATATTTT
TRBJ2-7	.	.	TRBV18	CASSPPGIHYEQYF	TGTGCCAGCTCACCACCTGGGATTCACTACGAGCAGTACTTC
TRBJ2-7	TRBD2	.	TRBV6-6	CASSRPGTSGLYEQYF	TGTGCCAGCAGTCGTCCCGGGACTAGCGGCCTCTACGAGCAGTACTTC